The 32 T cell receptor beta chains listed next were all sequenced from one sample in a study of T cell repertoires in cytomegalovirus infection. These receptors lack a known antigen. One entry per CDR3 protein results from TCRdb running MiXCR on the reads. The sample lists over 55,000 distinct CDR3 sequences, around 20% seen once, with over 65% in the top ten. The sequencing used CD8+ T cells from cultured PBMCs, collected from culture after CMV antigen stimulation. The receptors were sampled from a human donor in good health (CMV status not recorded). Some clones in this sample may be carry-over from other donors' samples.

This clonotype has a handful of counts. The chain uses TRBV7-9 and TRBJ1-1; TRBD1 agrees at 11 bases. Germline values: CDR1 SEHNR, CDR2 FQNEAQ (reference sequence). The CDR3 covers 18 residues. J gave up 4 bases and V 5 bases, and 15 bases lay outside the gene matches. This chain's CDR3 is CASSGYSGQGDRSTEAFF. DNA of the CDR3: TGTGCCAGCAGCGGGTATTCGGGACAGGGGGACCGATCCACTGAAGCTTTCTTT.

In this sample, this clonotype turned up a few times. The genes are TRBV2 and TRBJ1-3; D gene uncertain. Trimming stripped 1 base from V and 3 bases from J, with 7 bases between. The V gene's germline CDR1 is SNHLY and CDR2 FYNNEI. This CDR3 spans 14 amino acids. The CDR3 here is CASSEGLGGNTIYF. In nucleotides, the CDR3 is TGTGCCAGCAGTGAAGGCTTGGGTGGAAACACCATATATTTT.

This chain uses TRBV7-8 with TRBJ2-2; D call uncertain. Germline-derived CDR1 and CDR2 are SGHVS and FQNEAQ. V was trimmed by 3 bases and J by 0 bases, leaving 17 bases between them. The CDR3 has 18 amino acids. The CDR3 region has the DNA TGTGCCAGCAGCTTGGTACCGTTAGGTCCAGCGAACACCGGGGAGCTGTTTTTT. It codes for CASSLVPLGPANTGELFF.

The genes are TRBV4-3 and TRBJ1-2; 8 nucleotides agree with TRBD1. Germline values: CDR1 LGHNA, CDR2 YSLEER. The length of the CDR3 is 13 residues. V lost 5 bases to trimming and J lost 5 bases; unmatched junction nucleotides: 4. The CDR3 loop is CASSGTGRYGYTF. CDR3 DNA sequence: TGCGCCAGCAGCGGGACAGGAAGGTATGGCTACACCTTC.

The chain joins TRBV7-9 to TRBJ2-3; 7 bases line up with TRBD2. With V trimmed by 7 bases and J by 1 base, 11 bases remained unmatched. This CDR3 is 16 amino acids long. CDR1 is SEHNR and CDR2 is FQNEAQ in the germline V gene (reference sequence). CDR3 loop: CASTPPGGFGTDTQYF. DNA for the CDR3: TGTGCCAGCACCCCTCCCGGGGGGTTCGGCACAGATACGCAGTATTTT.

The chain has TRBV19 and TRBJ1-1; D is ambiguous. V was trimmed by 4 bases and J by 8 bases, leaving 11 bases between them. CDR3 size: 12 residues. Germline V gene lookup returns CDR1 LNHDA and CDR2 SQIVND (reference sequence). DNA for the CDR3: TGTGCCAGTAGTACCGGACCCCGGGAAGCTTTCTTT. It translates to CASSTGPREAFF.

This clonotype was counted a few times. This chain joins TRBV7-9 and TRBJ2-4, with TRBD1 identical over 9 bases. Germline trimming cut 6 bases from V and 4 bases from J; bases unmatched to any gene: 7. CDR3 length: 15 amino acids. Per the germline V gene, CDR1 is SEHNR and CDR2 is FQNEAQ (reference sequence). CDR3 nucleotide sequence: TGTGCCAGCAGTCTTCCGGGACAGGGAAAAAACATTCAGTACTTC. It is translated as CASSLPGQGKNIQYF.

This chain connects TRBV29-1 to TRBJ1-2, with 7 bases aligning to TRBD1. CDR1 and CDR2 (germline): SQVTM, ANQGSEA. V shed 3 bases, J shed 8 bases, and the junction held 3 bases outside the gene matches. The CDR3 has 11 residues. CDR3 sequence reads: CSVETGYGYTF. The CDR3 DNA sequence: TGCAGCGTTGAGACAGGGTACGGCTACACCTTC.

This clonotype was counted once. The conserved closing phenylalanine or tryptophan is absent in this CDR3, likely reflecting a read error. The chain combines TRBV6-1 with TRBJ1-6; D gene ambiguous. The CDR3 has 17 residues. Deletions cut 6 bases from V and 9 bases from J, with 24 bases between. CDR1 MNHNS and CDR2 SASEGT come from the germline V gene. The CDR3 sequence is CASSPRRPEVLGSPLHL. The DNA of the CDR3 is TGTGCCAGCAGCCCAAGGAGGCCCGAGGTTTTAGGTTCACCCCTCCACTTG.

The CDR3 here is CASSLTYSGELFF. The CDR3, as DNA: TGTGCCAGCAGCTTAACCTACAGCGGGGAGCTGTTTTTT. The V call is TRBV7-9, the J call TRBJ2-2; D is uncertain. The CDR3 is 13 amino acids. Trimming removed 2 bases from V and 7 bases from J, with 8 bases in between. Germline values: CDR1 SEHNR, CDR2 FQNEAQ (reference sequence).

The sample holds a few counts of this clonotype. The CDR3 sequence: CASSLGLDNEQFF. The CDR3 nucleotides read TGTGCCAGCAGTTTAGGGCTAGACAATGAGCAGTTCTTC. The chain carries TRBV12-3 or TRBV12-4 and TRBJ2-1; no clear D gene. CDR3 length: 13 amino acids. V gave up 1 base and J gave up 5 bases, with 6 bases separating them.

A few counts support this clonotype. The V call is TRBV7-9, the J call TRBJ1-5, with D possibly being TRBD1 (5 bases). Between the trimmed V and J ends, which lost 5 bases and 3 bases, there was a span of 11 bases. Germline CDR1 SEHNR, CDR2 FQNEAQ (reference sequence). The CDR3 covers 14 residues. CDR3 region: CASSRPGDNQPQHF. The DNA of the CDR3 is TGTGCCAGCAGCCGACCGGGGGACAATCAGCCCCAGCATTTT.

The V and J genes are TRBV7-6 and TRBJ2-5; D is perhaps TRBD1 (6 bases). The CDR3 covers 14 residues. V was trimmed by 3 bases and J by 2 bases, leaving 10 bases between them. Germline CDR1 is SGHVS and CDR2 is FNYEAQ. The CDR3 nucleotides are TGTGCCAGCAGCTTCGGACAGTTACAAGAGACCCAGTACTTC. Protein: CASSFGQLQETQYF.

This clonotype has more than one count but fewer than ten. The V and J genes are TRBV6-1 and TRBJ2-5; D is uncertain. Germline CDR1 MNHNS, CDR2 SASEGT. CDR3 length equals 14 residues. V lost 5 bases and J 0 bases, leaving 10 bases between the germline ends. The CDR3 DNA sequence: TGTGCCAGCAGTAGGAAAGTATACCAAGAGACCCAGTACTTC. Translated: CASSRKVYQETQYF.

This clonotype has more than one count but fewer than ten. The chain has TRBV7-2 and TRBJ1-2; D not resolved. V lost 4 bases, J lost 3 bases, and 18 bases lay in between. The CDR3 covers 16 residues. CDR1 is SGHTA and CDR2 is FQGNSA in the germline V gene. The CDR3 DNA sequence: TGTGCCAGCAGCTCCACTCCAAAGGGAAATGACTATGGCTACACCTTC. Its translation: CASSSTPKGNDYGYTF.

This clonotype was recorded many times. The chain carries TRBV6-5 and TRBJ1-6; the D is unclear. This CDR3 comprises 11 residues. Germline lookup yields CDR1 MNHEY and CDR2 SVGAGI. This CDR3 reads CYDKKDWSLHF. The CDR3 bases are TGTTACGACAAGAAAGATTGGTCCCTCCACTTT.

This clonotype came up a few times. The J gene is TRBJ1-1, the V gene TRBV5-5; tentatively, D is TRBD1 (6 bases). This CDR3 is 16 amino acids long. The germline V gene encodes CDR1 SGHKS and CDR2 YYEKEE (reference sequence). Trimming removed 2 bases at V and 1 base at J, with 15 bases between. CDR3 sequence: CASSFWDTLKNTEAFF. In DNA, the CDR3 is TGTGCCAGCAGCTTTTGGGACACCCTGAAGAACACTGAAGCTTTCTTT.

V gene TRBV28 combines with J gene TRBJ2-7; TRBD2 matches 9 bases. Germline V lookup: CDR1 MDHEN, CDR2 SYDVKM. CDR3 size: 15 residues. V lost 2 bases to trimming and J lost 5 bases; unmatched junction nucleotides: 7. This CDR3 is CASSLPEGLAHEQYF. The CDR3 nucleotides read TGTGCCAGCAGTTTACCCGAGGGACTAGCTCACGAGCAGTACTTC.

The chain is built from TRBV7-9 and TRBJ1-4; 7 nucleotides agree with TRBD1. Germline V lookup: CDR1 SEHNR, CDR2 FQNEAQ (reference sequence). The length of the CDR3 is 15 residues. Losses at the gene ends were 5 bases for V and 0 bases for J; bases not matched to a gene: 3. The CDR3 DNA follows: TGTGCCAGCAGCAACACAGGGGCAACTAATGAAAAACTGTTTTTT. It translates to CASSNTGATNEKLFF. The variable domain in full, with the rest retrieved from reference TRBV7-9 and TRBJ1-4, is DTGVSQNPRHKITKRGQNVTFRCDPISEHNRLYWYRQTLGQGPEFLTYFQNEAQLEKSRLLSDRFSAERPKGSFSTLEIQRTEQGDSAMYLCASSNTGATNEKLFFGSGTQLSVL.

This clonotype was seen a handful of times. This sequence joins TRBV6-2 or TRBV6-3 and TRBJ2-1; D gene unclear. V was trimmed by 6 bases and J by 6 bases, leaving 15 bases between them. Germline V lookup: CDR1 MNHEY, CDR2 SVGEGT. The CDR3 is 14 amino acids. CDR3 loop: CASSPQGSGNEQFF. The CDR3 DNA follows: TGTGCCAGCAGCCCACAAGGATCGGGCAATGAGCAGTTCTTC.

This chain links TRBV6-2 or TRBV6-3 with TRBJ2-7, with a weak D call TRBD2 (5 bases). Germline CDR1 is MNHEY and CDR2 is SVGEGT. CDR3 length: 15 amino acids. V was pared by 5 bases and J by 0 bases, with 14 bases between. Here the CDR3 DNA reads TGTGCCAGCAGTATAACGCGTAGCGTCTCCTACGAGCAGTACTTC. Its translation: CASSITRSVSYEQYF.

This clonotype has a handful of counts. V is TRBV28 and J is TRBJ1-5; maybe TRBD1 (6 bases). V was pared by 7 bases and J by 9 bases, with 16 bases between. The CDR3 runs 13 residues. Germline V CDR1 and CDR2: MDHEN, SYDVKM. The CDR3 sequence is CASTPRGDPPQHF. The DNA for the CDR3 is TGTGCCAGCACCCCGAGGGGGGATCCGCCCCAGCATTTT.

The chain has TRBV27 and TRBJ2-7, with 7 positions matching TRBD1. CDR1 and CDR2 (germline): MNHEY, SMNVEV (reference sequence). The trim removed 3 bases at V and 4 bases at J, leaving 6 bases unmatched. This CDR3 comprises 14 residues. The CDR3 reads CASSFHKGAYEQYF. The DNA for the CDR3 is TGTGCCAGCAGTTTCCATAAGGGGGCTTACGAGCAGTACTTC.

The chain employs TRBV12-3 or TRBV12-4 and TRBJ2-3; unclear D gene. The CDR3 covers 16 residues. V was clipped by 5 bases and J by 2 bases, with 17 bases between them. The DNA of the CDR3 is TGTGCCAGCAGTCGTCCTCTAGGTGACCCCACAGATACGCAGTATTTT. This sequence encodes CASSRPLGDPTDTQYF.

The V gene is TRBV7-6, the J gene TRBJ1-2, with 8 bases lining up with TRBD1. The trim removed 6 bases at V and 6 bases at J, leaving 6 bases unmatched. The CDR3 length is 13 residues. Per the germline V gene, CDR1 is SGHVS and CDR2 is FNYEAQ. CDR3 bases: TGTGCCAGCAGTCCTGACAGGGGCGATGGCTACACCTTC. This codes for CASSPDRGDGYTF.

Worth noting for this clonotype: A read error may produce the germline difference seen at one junction end. The V and J genes are TRBV7-2 and TRBJ2-7; TRBD1 aligns across 7 bases. CDR3 length: 15 amino acids. From germline, CDR1 is SGHTA and CDR2 FQGNSA. This CDR3 is CACSLHAGGSYEQYF. The CDR3 bases are TGTGCCTGCAGCTTACACGCAGGGGGCTCCTACGAGCAGTACTTC.

This clonotype turned up a few times. The chain combines TRBV12-3 or TRBV12-4 with TRBJ2-5; no clear D gene. Trimming removed 5 bases from V and 7 bases from J, with 14 bases in between. The CDR3 has 13 amino acids. As DNA, the CDR3 is TGTGCCAGCAGTGGAGATAACATTTGGACCCAGTACTTC. Translation: CASSGDNIWTQYF.

This chain joins TRBV5-1 and TRBJ1-2, with 9 bases aligning to TRBD1. Germline V CDR1 and CDR2: SGHRS, YFSETQ. The ends lost 4 bases at V and 8 bases at J; junction bases unmatched: 6. The CDR3 runs 13 residues. The CDR3 region has the DNA TGCGCCAGCAGCGGGGGACAGGGTTACGGCTACACCTTC. Translated: CASSGGQGYGYTF.

The V gene is TRBV4-3, the J gene TRBJ1-3, with unresolved D. Germline loops: CDR1 LGHNA, CDR2 YSLEER. Trimming took off 0 bases at V and 0 bases at J, with 6 bases between the two ends. This CDR3 has 15 residues. The chain's CDR3 is CASSQDFSSGNTIYF. The CDR3 DNA is TGCGCCAGCAGCCAAGACTTTAGCTCTGGAAACACCATATATTTT.

The genes are TRBV4-1 and TRBJ1-2; D might be TRBD1 (5 bases). This CDR3 spans 17 amino acids. V lost 1 base and J lost 3, with 18 bases in between. CDR1 and CDR2 (germline): MGHRA, YSYEKL. In DNA form, the CDR3 reads TGCGCCAGCAGCCAAGCGGGGGAGACAGAGTTATACTATGGCTACACCTTC. Encoded protein: CASSQAGETELYYGYTF.

The chain combines TRBV7-9 with TRBJ1-1; D uncertain. This CDR3 region has 13 residues. Trimming left V 6 bases short and J 1 base short, with 9 bases between. The germline CDR1 and CDR2 sequences are SEHNR and FQNEAQ (reference sequence). DNA for the CDR3: TGTGCCAGCAGACCCGGAGGGAACACTGAAGCTTTCTTT. It specifies CASRPGGNTEAFF.

The chain combines TRBV20-1 with TRBJ2-3; 10 bases map to TRBD2. J was trimmed by 9 bases and V by 0 bases; bases with no gene match: 6. In germline, CDR1 is DFQATT, CDR2 SNEGSKA (reference sequence). The CDR3 runs 14 residues. The CDR3, as DNA: TGCAGTGCTAGAGAAATAGCGGGGGGCTTCACGCAGTATTTT. Its protein product is CSAREIAGGFTQYF.